Sequencing of this T cell receptor beta chain was carried out in a study of blood T cell repertoires in COVID-19. Germline CDR1 SGHVS, CDR2 FQNEAQ. CDR3 length: 14 amino acids. V lost 0 bases and J lost 6, with 8 bases in between. Libraries were prepared by immunoSEQ multiplex PCR; TCRdb keeps only in-frame clonotypes and omits some of them. The sample shows some 140,000 clones, about 89% of them seen only once. The chain employs TRBV7-8 and TRBJ2-2; no clear D. This receptor was taken from a man over 45 with acute or convalescent COVID-19. Sequences were obtained from peripheral blood. CDR3 coding DNA: TGTGCCAGCAGCTTAGCTGTAGTTGCCGGGGAGCTGTTTTTT. Its protein is CASSLAVVAGELFF.